This T cell receptor beta chain was captured in a study of T cell responses to AZD1222 COVID-19 vaccine. Broader study findings: Seropositive AZD1222 recipients at baseline numbered only five or six. Without day 14 samples, only post-peak T cell repertoires were studied. Nearly half of unique spike-specific TCRs reportedly avoided B.1.351 and B.1.1.7 mutated regions. Possibly, clonal diversity was underestimated; donors were largely white British and included more females.

Repertoires were generated with immunoSEQ multiplex PCR, while TCRdb's copy carries only in-frame clones and drops some. The table has 200,000 to 250,000 clones, approximately 94% seen once. V was cut by 6 bases and J by 6 bases, with 6 bases left in between. CDR3 length equals 11 residues. In regard to this clone: Its antigen is currently unknown.

The specimen was peripheral blood, collected 28 days after the second dose of the MenACWY control vaccine. The source of this sequence is an adult who received the MenACWY meningococcal vaccine as a control. The chain employs TRBV23-1 and TRBJ1-5; D is unclear. Being an ORF, TRBV23-1 has a function that is uncertain. The CDR3: CASSRGQPQHF. DNA of the CDR3: TGCGCCAGCAGCCGAGGTCAGCCCCAGCATTTT.